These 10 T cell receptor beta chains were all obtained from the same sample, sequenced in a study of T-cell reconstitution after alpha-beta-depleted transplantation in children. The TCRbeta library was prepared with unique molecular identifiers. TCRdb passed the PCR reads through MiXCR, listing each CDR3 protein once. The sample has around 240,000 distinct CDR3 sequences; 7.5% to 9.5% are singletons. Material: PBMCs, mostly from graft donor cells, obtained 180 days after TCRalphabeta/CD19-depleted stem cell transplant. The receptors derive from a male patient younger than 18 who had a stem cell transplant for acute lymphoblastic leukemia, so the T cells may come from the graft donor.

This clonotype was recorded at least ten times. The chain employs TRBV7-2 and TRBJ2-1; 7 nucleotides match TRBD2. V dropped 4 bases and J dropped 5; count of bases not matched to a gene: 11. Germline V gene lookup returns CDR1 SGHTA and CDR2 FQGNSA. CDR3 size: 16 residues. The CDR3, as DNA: TGTGCCAGCAGCTCCGGCCTGTGGGGGGGGGACAATGAGCAGTTCTTC. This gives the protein CASSSGLWGGDNEQFF.

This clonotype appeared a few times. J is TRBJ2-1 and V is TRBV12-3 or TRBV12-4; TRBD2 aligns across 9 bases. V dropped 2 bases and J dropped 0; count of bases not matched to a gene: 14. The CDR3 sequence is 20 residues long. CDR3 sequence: CASSLSTGTSPWGSYNEQFF. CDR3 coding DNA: TGTGCCAGCAGTTTATCTACTGGGACTAGCCCCTGGGGCTCCTACAATGAGCAGTTCTTC.

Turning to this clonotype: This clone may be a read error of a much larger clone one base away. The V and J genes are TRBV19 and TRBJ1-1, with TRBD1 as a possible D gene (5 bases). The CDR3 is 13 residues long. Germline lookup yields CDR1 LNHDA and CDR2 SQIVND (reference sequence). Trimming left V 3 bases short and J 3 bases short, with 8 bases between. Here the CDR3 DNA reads TGTGCCAGTAGTATTTGGGGGGACACTGAAGCTTTCTTT. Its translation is CASSIWGDTEAFF.

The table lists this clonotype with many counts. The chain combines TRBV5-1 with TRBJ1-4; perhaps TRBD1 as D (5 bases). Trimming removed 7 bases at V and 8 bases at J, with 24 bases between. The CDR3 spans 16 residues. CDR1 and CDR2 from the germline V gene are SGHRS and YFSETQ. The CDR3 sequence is CASAQGIQMSGEKLFF. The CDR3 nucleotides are TGCGCCAGCGCTCAGGGTATCCAGATGAGCGGAGAAAAACTGTTTTTT.

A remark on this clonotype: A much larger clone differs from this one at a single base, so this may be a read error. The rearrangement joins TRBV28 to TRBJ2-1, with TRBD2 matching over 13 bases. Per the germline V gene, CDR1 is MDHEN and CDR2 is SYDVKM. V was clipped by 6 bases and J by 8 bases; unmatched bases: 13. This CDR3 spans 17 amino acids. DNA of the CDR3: TGTGCCAGCAGCGATACTAGCGGGAGGGCCTTTAACTATGAGCAGTTCTTC. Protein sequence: CASSDTSGRAFNYEQFF.

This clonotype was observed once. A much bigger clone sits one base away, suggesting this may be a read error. The CDR3 nucleotides are TGTGCCACCAGCAGAGATCTATGGGCGAGTGAGCAGTTCTTC. It codes for CATSRDLWASEQFF. The chain couples TRBV15 to TRBJ2-1; D is unresolved. The length of the CDR3 is 14 residues. Per germline, CDR1 LNHNV and CDR2 YYDKDF (reference sequence). Trimming cost V 0 bases and J 9 bases, with 12 bases left between them.

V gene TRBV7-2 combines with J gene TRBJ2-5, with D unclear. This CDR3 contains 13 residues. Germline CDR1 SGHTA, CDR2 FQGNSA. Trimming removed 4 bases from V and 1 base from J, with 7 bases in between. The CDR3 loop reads CASSSVIQETQYF. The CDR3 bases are TGTGCCAGCAGCTCTGTGATCCAAGAGACCCAGTACTTC.

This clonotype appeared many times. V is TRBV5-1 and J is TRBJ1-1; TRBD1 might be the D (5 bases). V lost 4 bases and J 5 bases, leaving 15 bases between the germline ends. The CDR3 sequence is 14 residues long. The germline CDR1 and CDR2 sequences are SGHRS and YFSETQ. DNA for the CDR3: TGCGCCAGCAGCCCCAGGGACGCGGGTACTGAAGCTTTCTTT. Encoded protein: CASSPRDAGTEAFF.

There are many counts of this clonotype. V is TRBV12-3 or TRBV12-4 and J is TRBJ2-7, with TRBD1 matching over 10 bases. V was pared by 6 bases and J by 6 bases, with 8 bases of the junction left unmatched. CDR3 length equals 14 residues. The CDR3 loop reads CASSLGTGAVEQYF. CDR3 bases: TGTGCCAGCAGCCTGGGGACAGGGGCCGTCGAGCAGTACTTC.

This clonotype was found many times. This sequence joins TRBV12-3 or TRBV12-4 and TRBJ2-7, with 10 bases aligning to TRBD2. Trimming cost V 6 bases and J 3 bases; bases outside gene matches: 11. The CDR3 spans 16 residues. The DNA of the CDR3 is TGTGCCAGCAGCCAAAAACCGGGACTAGCGCTCTACGAGCAGTACTTC. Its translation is CASSQKPGLALYEQYF.